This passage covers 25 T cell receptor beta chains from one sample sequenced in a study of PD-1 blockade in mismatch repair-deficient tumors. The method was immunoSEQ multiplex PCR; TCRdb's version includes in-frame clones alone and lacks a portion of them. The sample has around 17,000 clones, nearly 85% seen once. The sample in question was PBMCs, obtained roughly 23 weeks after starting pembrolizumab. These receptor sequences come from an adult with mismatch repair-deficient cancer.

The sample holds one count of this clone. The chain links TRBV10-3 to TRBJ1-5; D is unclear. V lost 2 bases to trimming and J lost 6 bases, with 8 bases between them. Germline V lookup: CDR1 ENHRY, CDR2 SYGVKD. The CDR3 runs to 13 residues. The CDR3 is CAISELLSQPQHF. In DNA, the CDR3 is TGTGCCATCAGTGAGCTGTTGAGTCAGCCCCAGCATTTT.

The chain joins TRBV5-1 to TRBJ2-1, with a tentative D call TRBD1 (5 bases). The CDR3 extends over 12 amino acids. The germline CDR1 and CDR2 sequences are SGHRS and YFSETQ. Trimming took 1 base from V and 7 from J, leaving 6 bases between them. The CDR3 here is CASSLQGNEQFF. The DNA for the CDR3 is TGCGCCAGCAGCTTGCAGGGTAATGAGCAGTTCTTC.

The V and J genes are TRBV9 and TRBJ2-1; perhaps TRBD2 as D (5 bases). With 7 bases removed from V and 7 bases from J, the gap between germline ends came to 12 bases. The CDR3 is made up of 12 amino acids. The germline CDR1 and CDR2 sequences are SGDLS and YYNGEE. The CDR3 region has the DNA TGTGCCAGCGGTTGGGAGTGGAATGAGCAGTTCTTC. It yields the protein CASGWEWNEQFF.

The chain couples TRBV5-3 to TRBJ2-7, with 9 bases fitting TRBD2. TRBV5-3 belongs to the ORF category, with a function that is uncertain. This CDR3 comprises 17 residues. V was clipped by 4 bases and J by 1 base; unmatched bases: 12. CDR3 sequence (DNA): TGTGCCAGAAGCATCTACTGTGAGACTAGCGGATCCTACGAGCAGTACTTC. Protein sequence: CARSIYCETSGSYEQYF.

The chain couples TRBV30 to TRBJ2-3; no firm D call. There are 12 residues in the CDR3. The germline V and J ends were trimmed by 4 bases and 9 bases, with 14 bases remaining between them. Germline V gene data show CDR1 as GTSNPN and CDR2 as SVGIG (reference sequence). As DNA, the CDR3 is TGTGCCTGGACGCAATCACAGCAGACGCAGTATTTT. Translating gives CAWTQSQQTQYF.

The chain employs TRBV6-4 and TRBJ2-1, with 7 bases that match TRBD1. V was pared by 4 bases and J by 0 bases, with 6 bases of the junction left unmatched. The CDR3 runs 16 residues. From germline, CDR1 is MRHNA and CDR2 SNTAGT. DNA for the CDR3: TGTGCCAGCAGTGCTCAGGGGGAAAGCTCCTACAATGAGCAGTTCTTC. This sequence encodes CASSAQGESSYNEQFF.

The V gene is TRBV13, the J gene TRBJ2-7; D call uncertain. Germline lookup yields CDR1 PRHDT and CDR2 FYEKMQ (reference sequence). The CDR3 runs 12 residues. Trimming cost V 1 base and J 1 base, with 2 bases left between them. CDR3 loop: CASSLASYEQYF. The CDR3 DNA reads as TGTGCCAGCAGCTTAGCTTCCTACGAGCAGTACTTC.

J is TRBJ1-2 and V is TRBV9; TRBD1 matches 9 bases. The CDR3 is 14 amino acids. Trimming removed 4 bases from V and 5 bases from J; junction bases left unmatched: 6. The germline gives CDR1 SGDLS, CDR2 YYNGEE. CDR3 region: CASSLQTGGYGYTF. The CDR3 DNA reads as TGTGCCAGCAGCCTCCAGACAGGGGGTTATGGCTACACCTTC.

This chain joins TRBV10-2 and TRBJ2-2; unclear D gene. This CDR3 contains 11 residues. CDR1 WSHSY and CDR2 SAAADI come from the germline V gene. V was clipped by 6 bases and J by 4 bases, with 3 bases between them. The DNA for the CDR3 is TGCGCCAGCAGACTCACCGGGGAGCTGTTTTTT. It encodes CASRLTGELFF.

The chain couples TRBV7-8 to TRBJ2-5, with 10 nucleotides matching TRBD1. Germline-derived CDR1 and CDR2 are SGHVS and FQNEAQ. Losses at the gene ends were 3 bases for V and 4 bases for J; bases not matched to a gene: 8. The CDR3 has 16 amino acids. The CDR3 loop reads CASSFRTGGYSETQYF. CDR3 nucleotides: TGTGCCAGCAGCTTCCGGACAGGGGGTTATTCAGAGACCCAGTACTTC.

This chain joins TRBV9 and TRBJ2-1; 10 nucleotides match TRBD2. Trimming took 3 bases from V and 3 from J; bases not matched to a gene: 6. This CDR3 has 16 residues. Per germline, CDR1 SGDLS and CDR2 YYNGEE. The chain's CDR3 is CASSASLAGVYNEQFF. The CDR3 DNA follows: TGTGCCAGCAGCGCAAGCCTAGCGGGAGTCTACAATGAGCAGTTCTTC.

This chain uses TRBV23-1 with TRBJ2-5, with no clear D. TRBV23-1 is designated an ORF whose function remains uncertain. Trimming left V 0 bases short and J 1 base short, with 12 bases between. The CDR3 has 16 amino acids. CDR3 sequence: CASSQSESCPQETQYF. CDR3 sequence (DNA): TGCGCCAGCAGTCAATCTGAGTCGTGTCCCCAAGAGACCCAGTACTTC.

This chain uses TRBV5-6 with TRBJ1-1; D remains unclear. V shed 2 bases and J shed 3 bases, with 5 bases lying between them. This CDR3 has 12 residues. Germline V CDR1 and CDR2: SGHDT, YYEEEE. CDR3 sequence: CASSFRYTEAFF. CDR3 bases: TGTGCCAGCAGCTTCCGGTACACTGAAGCTTTCTTT.

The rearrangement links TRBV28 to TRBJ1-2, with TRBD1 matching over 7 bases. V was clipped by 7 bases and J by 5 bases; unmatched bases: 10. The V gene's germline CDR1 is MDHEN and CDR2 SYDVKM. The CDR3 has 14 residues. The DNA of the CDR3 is TGTGCCAGCAATAGACAGGGCCCTTTTTATGGCTACACCTTC. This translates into CASNRQGPFYGYTF.

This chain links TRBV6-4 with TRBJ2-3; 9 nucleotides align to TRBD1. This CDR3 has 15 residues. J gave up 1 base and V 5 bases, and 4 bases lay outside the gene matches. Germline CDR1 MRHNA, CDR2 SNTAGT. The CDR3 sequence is CASSQRDRGTDTQYF. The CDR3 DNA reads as TGTGCCAGCAGTCAACGGGACAGGGGCACAGATACGCAGTATTTT.

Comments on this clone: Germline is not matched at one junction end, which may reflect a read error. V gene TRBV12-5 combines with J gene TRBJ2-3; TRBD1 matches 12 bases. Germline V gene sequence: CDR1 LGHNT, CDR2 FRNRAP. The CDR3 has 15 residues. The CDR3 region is CAGGMGQGATDTQYF. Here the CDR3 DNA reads TGTGCTGGTGGTATGGGACAGGGGGCGACAGATACGCAGTATTTT.

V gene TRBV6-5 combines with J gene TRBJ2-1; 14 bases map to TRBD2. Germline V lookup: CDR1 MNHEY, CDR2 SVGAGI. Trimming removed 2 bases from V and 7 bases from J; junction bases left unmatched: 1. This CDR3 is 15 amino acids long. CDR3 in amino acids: CASSYGTSGRNEQFF. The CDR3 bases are TGTGCCAGCAGTTACGGGACTAGCGGGAGAAATGAGCAGTTCTTC.

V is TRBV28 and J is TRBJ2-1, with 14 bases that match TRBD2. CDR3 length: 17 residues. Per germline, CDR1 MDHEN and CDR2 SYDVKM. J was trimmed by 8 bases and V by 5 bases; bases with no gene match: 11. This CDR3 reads CASSNRRTSGRMYEQFF. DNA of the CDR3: TGTGCCAGCAGTAATCGCCGGACTAGCGGGAGGATGTATGAGCAGTTCTTC.

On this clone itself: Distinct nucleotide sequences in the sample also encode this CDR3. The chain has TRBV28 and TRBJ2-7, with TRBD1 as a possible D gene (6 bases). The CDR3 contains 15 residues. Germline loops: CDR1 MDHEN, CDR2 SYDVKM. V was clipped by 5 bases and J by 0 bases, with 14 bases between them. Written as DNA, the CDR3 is TGTGCCAGCAGTCCCCCGACAGGACTCTCCTACGAGCAGTACTTC. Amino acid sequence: CASSPPTGLSYEQYF. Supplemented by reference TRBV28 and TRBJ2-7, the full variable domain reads DVKVTQSSRYLVKRTGEKVFLECVQDMDHENMFWYRQDPGLGLRLIYFSYDVKMKEKGDIPEGYSVSREKKERFSLILESASTNQTSMYLCASSPPTGLSYEQYFGPGTRLTVT.

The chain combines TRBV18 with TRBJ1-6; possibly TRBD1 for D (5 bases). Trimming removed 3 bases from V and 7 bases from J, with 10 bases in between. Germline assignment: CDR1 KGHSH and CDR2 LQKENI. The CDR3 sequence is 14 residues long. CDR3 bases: TGTGCCAGCTCACCTCCGGAGGGGAATTCACCCCTCCACTTT. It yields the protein CASSPPEGNSPLHF. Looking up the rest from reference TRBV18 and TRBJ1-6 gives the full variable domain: NAGVMQNPRHLVRRRGQEARLRCSPMKGHSHVYWYRQLPEEGLKFMVYLQKENIIDESGMPKERFSAEFPKEGPSILRIQQVVRGDSAAYFCASSPPEGNSPLHFGNGTRLTVT.

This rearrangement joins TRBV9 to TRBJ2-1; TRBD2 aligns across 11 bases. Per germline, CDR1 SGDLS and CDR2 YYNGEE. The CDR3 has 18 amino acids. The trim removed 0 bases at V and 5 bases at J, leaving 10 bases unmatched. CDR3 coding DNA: TGTGCCAGCAGCGTAGGTCAGTTAGCGGGAGGGTACGACAATGAGCAGTTCTTC. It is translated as CASSVGQLAGGYDNEQFF.

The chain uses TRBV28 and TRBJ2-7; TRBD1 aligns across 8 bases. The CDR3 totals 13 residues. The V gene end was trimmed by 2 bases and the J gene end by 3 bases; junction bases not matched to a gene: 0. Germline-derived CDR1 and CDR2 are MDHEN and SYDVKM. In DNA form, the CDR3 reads TGTGCCAGCAGTTTAGGACAGGGCTACGAGCAGTACTTC. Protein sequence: CASSLGQGYEQYF.

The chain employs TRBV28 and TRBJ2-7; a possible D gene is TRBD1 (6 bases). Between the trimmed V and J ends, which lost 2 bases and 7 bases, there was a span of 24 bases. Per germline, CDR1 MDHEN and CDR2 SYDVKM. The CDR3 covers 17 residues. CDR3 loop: CASSLAAHRQGMGEQYF. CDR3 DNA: TGTGCCAGCAGTTTAGCAGCACATAGGCAGGGGATGGGGGAGCAGTACTTC.

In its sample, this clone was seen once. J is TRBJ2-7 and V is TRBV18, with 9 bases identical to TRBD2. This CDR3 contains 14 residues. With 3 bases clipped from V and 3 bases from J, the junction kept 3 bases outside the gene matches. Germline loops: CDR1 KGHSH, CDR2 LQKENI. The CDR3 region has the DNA TGTGCCAGCTCACCGGGACTAGCTATCTACGAGCAGTACTTC. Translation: CASSPGLAIYEQYF. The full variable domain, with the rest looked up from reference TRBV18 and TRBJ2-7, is NAGVMQNPRHLVRRRGQEARLRCSPMKGHSHVYWYRQLPEEGLKFMVYLQKENIIDESGMPKERFSAEFPKEGPSILRIQQVVRGDSAAYFCASSPGLAIYEQYFGPGTRLTVT.

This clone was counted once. The CDR3 DNA is TGTGCCAGTAGTATCGTAGCGGGAGTTCAAAACATTCAGTACTTC. It translates to CASSIVAGVQNIQYF. This chain joins TRBV19 and TRBJ2-4, with TRBD2 identical over 9 bases. With V trimmed by 3 bases and J by 5 bases, 5 bases remained unmatched. The CDR3 covers 15 residues. CDR1 is LNHDA, CDR2 SQIVND, per germline (reference sequence).